These 4 T cell receptor beta chains originate from one sample sequenced in a study of T-cell memory formation after mild COVID-19. Using its own MiXCR run on the 5' RACE reads, TCRdb lists one record per CDR3 protein. The data show approximately 340,000 distinct CDR3 sequences, roughly 15% seen once. What was sequenced was PBMCs or a T cell subset sorted from them (not recorded which). These receptors were collected from a man aged 18 to 30 who had mild COVID-19 (a few samples of this study predate the infection). Cell type and time point are not known.

This chain links TRBV3-1 with TRBJ1-2, with D tentatively TRBD1 (5 bases). The CDR3 is 11 residues long. The ends were cut back, 4 bases at V and 10 bases at J, with 10 bases in the middle. Germline V CDR1 and CDR2: LGHDT, YNNKEL (reference sequence). This chain's CDR3 is CASSRGLDYTF. In nucleotides, the CDR3 is TGTGCCAGCAGCCGGGGACTTGACTACACCTTC. Full variable domain (rest looked up from reference TRBV3-1 and TRBJ1-2): DTAVSQTPKYLVTQMGNDKSIKCEQNLGHDTMYWYKQDSKKFLKIMFSYNNKELIINETVPNRFSPKSPDKAHLNLHINSLELGDSAVYFCASSRGLDYTFGSGTRLTVV.

The CDR3 protein is CASSAGTSGQETQYF. In DNA form, the CDR3 reads TGTGCCAGCAGCGCGGGGACTAGCGGGCAGGAGACCCAGTACTTC. The chain joins TRBV5-8 to TRBJ2-5, with 12 positions matching TRBD2. V trimming: 4 bases; J trimming: 5 bases; junction bases outside the gene matches: 6. Germline V CDR1 and CDR2: SGHTS, YDEGEE. The CDR3 spans 15 residues.

This clonotype was counted between two and nine times. The genes are TRBV4-1 and TRBJ2-5; D is unresolved. V lost 4 bases and J lost 5, with 11 bases in between. CDR1 and CDR2 from the germline V gene are MGHRA and YSYEKL. This CDR3 region has 13 residues. CDR3: CASSPQNGETQYF. The CDR3 DNA is TGCGCCAGCAGCCCCCAGAACGGGGAGACCCAGTACTTC.

A few counts support this clonotype. This sequence joins TRBV5-1 and TRBJ2-3; 8 positions agree with TRBD2. CDR3 size: 16 residues. J lost 5 bases, V lost 2 bases, and 10 bases had no gene match. Looked up from germline, CDR1 is SGHRS and CDR2 is YFSETQ. CDR3 sequence reads: CASSLQAGGDGDTQYF. In DNA, the CDR3 is TGCGCCAGCAGCTTACAGGCCGGGGGGGACGGAGATACGCAGTATTTT.